This TCR beta chain was sequenced in a study of cytomegalovirus exposure and HLA in healthy donors. Overall study context: A prior analysis found 117 million unique TCR beta sequences from 170 million or so T cells. Study findings and constraints: A few V segments could not be told apart, such as TRBV6-2 and TRBV6-3, and were left out. The productive fraction for most TCR beta V segments was about 87% or about 30% in an earlier analysis. The study designated 160 or so TCR beta chains cytomegalovirus-associated.

PCR amplification relied on 60 Vbeta primers (plus 13 Jbeta primers). Profiled with immunoSEQ multiplex PCR; TCRdb holds only in-frame clones, not every one. The table has 150,000 to 180,000 clones, nearly 80% seen once. Details on this clone: The target antigen is unknown.

CDR3 length: 12 residues. V lost 5 bases to trimming and J lost 5 bases, with 10 bases between them. Germline V gene sequence: CDR1 KGHSH, CDR2 LQKENI. The receptor was isolated from a man aged 25 to 40 in good health and CMV-seropositive. This chain joins TRBV18 and TRBJ2-7; tentative D call: TRBD2 (5 bases). Sequenced material: PBMCs. The CDR3 region has the DNA TGTGCCAGCTCAGTCGAGGGAGACGAGCAGTACTTC. Amino acid sequence: CASSVEGDEQYF.